At least ten counts were recorded for the clone carrying this TCR beta chain. The entry originates in a study of early T cells in non-severe SARS-CoV-2 infection. Study-wide background: Unsorted whole blood bulk RNA was sequenced, with unpaired chains.

With V trimmed by 10 bases and J by 9 bases, 8 bases remained unmatched. CDR1 SEHNR and CDR2 FQNEAQ come from the germline V gene (reference sequence). The CDR3 totals 13 residues. The TCR library protocol attached unique molecular identifiers to the individual cDNA molecules. In TCRdb, the 5' RACE reads were re-called with MiXCR into one record per CDR3 protein. The data show over 90,000 distinct CDR3 sequences, with less than 15% seen just once and 6% to 7.5% held by the top ten. Sequenced input: whole blood. This clonotype originated in an adult who was a healthcare worker with PCR-confirmed SARS-CoV-2 infection or an uninfected control (not recorded which). The chain recombines TRBV7-9 with TRBJ2-1, with 11 bases fitting TRBD2. The CDR3 here is CAMTSGTLVEQFF. CDR3 nucleotide sequence: TGTGCCATGACTAGCGGGACTCTGGTTGAGCAGTTCTTC.